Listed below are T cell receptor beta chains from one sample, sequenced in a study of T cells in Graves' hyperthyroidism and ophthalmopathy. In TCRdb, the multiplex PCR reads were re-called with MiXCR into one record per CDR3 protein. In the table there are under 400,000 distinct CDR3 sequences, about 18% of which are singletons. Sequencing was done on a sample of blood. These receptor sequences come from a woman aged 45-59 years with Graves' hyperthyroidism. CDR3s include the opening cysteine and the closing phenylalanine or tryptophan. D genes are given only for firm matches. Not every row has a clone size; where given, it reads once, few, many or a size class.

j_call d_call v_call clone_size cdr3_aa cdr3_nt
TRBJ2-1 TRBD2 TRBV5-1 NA CASSYSLQRGGLGEQFF TGCGCCAGCAGCTATTCCCTTCAGCGGGGGGGCCTAGGAGAGCAGTTCTTC
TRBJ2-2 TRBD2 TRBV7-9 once CASSLRPLFAGDTGELFF TGTGCCAGCAGCTTGAGGCCCCTATTTGCGGGAGACACCGGGGAGCTGTTTTTT
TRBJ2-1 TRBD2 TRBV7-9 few CASSLVGLANEQFF TGTGCCAGCAGCTTAGTAGGACTAGCCAATGAGCAGTTCTTC
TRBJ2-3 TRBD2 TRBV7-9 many CASSGGTGGRALGDTQYF TGTGCCAGCAGCGGGGGTACAGGCGGGAGGGCCCTCGGAGATACGCAGTATTTT
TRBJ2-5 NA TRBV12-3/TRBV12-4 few CASRLLGSREEETQYF TGTGCCAGCCGCCTTTTAGGGAGCAGGGAGGAAGAGACCCAGTACTTC
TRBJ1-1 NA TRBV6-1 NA CASSDRTANTEAFF TGTGCCAGCAGTGACCGGACAGCGAACACTGAAGCTTTCTTT
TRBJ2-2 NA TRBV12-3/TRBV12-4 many CASSLGIGGNTGELFF TGTGCCAGCAGTTTGGGGATTGGGGGCAACACCGGGGAGCTGTTTTTT
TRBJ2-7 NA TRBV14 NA CASSQAPGWGFGASEQYF TGTGCCAGCAGCCAAGCCCCGGGTTGGGGATTTGGGGCCTCGGAGCAGTACTTC
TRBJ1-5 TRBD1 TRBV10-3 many CAIAGGTGVGNQPQHF TGTGCCATCGCCGGTGGGACAGGGGTCGGCAATCAGCCCCAGCATTTT
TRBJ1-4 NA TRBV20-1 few CSAWTPPVEKLFF TGCAGTGCTTGGACCCCCCCGGTTGAAAAACTGTTTTTT
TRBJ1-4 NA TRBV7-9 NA CASSSPAGATNEKLFF TGTGCCAGCAGCTCACCCGCGGGGGCAACTAATGAAAAACTGTTTTTT
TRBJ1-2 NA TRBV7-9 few CASSSRTAGRSGYTF TGTGCCAGCAGCTCACGGACAGCGGGCAGAAGTGGCTACACCTTC
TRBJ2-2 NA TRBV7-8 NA CASSQRVNTGELFF TGTGCCAGCAGCCAGCGGGTGAACACCGGGGAGCTGTTTTTT
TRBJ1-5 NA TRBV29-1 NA CSAGAGDQPQHF TGCAGCGCCGGGGCAGGGGATCAGCCCCAGCATTTT
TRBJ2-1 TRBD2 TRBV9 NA CASSLNRAGGPNSEQFF TGTGCCAGCAGCCTCAACCGAGCGGGAGGGCCAAATAGTGAGCAGTTCTTC
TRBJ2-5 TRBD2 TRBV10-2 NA CATIPRLAGGPTQYF TGCGCCACCATACCCCGGCTAGCGGGGGGCCCGACCCAGTACTTC
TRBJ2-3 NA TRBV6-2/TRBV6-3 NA CASSYSGTGTGDTQYF TGTGCCAGCAGTTACTCGGGCACAGGTACCGGAGATACGCAGTATTTT
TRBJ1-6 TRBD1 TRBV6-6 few CASSYAGTGDSPLHF TGTGCCAGCAGTTACGCCGGGACAGGGGATTCACCCCTCCACTTT
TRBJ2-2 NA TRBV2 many CASSDNTGELFF TGTGCCAGCAGTGACAACACCGGGGAGCTGTTTTTT
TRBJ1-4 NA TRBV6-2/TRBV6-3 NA CASIPGGRAPEKLFF TGTGCCAGCATTCCGGGGGGTCGCGCTCCGGAAAAACTGTTTTTT
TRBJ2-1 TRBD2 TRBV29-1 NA CSAGLALHEQFF TGCAGCGCGGGACTAGCCTTGCATGAGCAGTTCTTC
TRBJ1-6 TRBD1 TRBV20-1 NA CSGSTGTVSPLHF TGCAGTGGCTCGACAGGGACGGTGTCACCCCTCCACTTT
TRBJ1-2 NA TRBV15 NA CATQSPGPPYGYTF TGTGCCACCCAGTCCCCGGGCCCACCCTATGGCTACACCTTC
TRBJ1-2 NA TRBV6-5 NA CASSYSTNSGSEGYTF TGTGCCAGCAGTTACTCGACCAATTCCGGGAGCGAGGGCTACACCTTC
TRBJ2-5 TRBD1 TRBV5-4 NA CASSRSRDRVGYF TGTGCCAGCAGCCGGTCCCGGGACAGGGTTGGGTACTTC
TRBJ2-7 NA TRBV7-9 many CASSLSTSSEQYF TGTGCCAGCAGCTTATCCACTAGCAGCGAGCAGTACTTC
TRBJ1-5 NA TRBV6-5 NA CASSYLGGLSNQPQHF TGTGCCAGCAGCTACCTTGGGGGGTTGAGCAATCAGCCCCAGCATTTT
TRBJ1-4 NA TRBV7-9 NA CASSLAGELNEKLFF TGTGCCAGCAGCTTAGCAGGGGAGCTTAATGAAAAACTGTTTTTT
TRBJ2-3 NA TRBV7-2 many CASSLVRRTQYF TGTGCCAGCAGCTTAGTACGGAGGACGCAGTATTTT
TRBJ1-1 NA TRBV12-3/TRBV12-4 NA CASSGEGRYTEAFF TGTGCCAGCAGCGGGGAGGGCCGATACACTGAAGCTTTCTTT
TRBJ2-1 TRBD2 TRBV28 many CASSPTGTSGSNEQFF TGTGCCAGCAGCCCCACCGGGACTAGCGGGAGTAATGAGCAGTTCTTC
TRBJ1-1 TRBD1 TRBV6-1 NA CASRDRVMNTEAFF TGTGCCAGCAGGGACAGGGTTATGAACACTGAAGCTTTCTTT
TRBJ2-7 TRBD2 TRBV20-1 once CSARSLAGVSSYEQYF TGCAGTGCTAGGTCACTAGCGGGTGTCAGCTCCTACGAGCAGTACTTC
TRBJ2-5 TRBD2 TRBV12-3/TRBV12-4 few CASARGGLGRETQYF TGTGCCAGCGCCCGGGGGGGGTTGGGGAGAGAGACCCAGTACTTC
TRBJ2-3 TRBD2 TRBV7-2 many CASSWGLAGVADTQYF TGTGCCAGCAGCTGGGGACTAGCGGGGGTTGCAGATACGCAGTATTTT
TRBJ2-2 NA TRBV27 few CASRQWNTGELFF TGTGCCAGTCGACAGTGGAACACCGGGGAGCTGTTTTTT
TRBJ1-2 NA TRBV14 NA CASSQEGPRAGYTF TGTGCCAGCAGCCAAGAAGGACCAAGGGCGGGCTACACCTTC
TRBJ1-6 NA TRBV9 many CASSVASVGGNSPLHF TGTGCCAGCAGCGTAGCTTCAGTCGGGGGAAATTCACCCCTCCACTTT
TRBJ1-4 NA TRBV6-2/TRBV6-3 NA CASSSAGNEKLFF TGTGCCAGCAGTTCTGCCGGGAATGAAAAACTGTTTTTT
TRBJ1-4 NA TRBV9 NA CASSVGHDLPTNEKLFF TGTGCCAGCAGCGTCGGACATGATTTACCAACTAATGAAAAACTGTTTTTT
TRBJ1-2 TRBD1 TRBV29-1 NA CSVGTGDNYGYTF TGCAGCGTTGGGACAGGGGACAACTATGGCTACACCTTC
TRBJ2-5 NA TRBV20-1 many CSARGSGIVAQYF TGCAGTGCTAGGGGTTCAGGGATCGTGGCCCAGTACTTC